What follows are 6 T cell receptor beta chains derived from one specimen sequenced in a study of T-cell memory formation after mild COVID-19. From the 5' RACE reads, TCRdb called clonotypes with MiXCR, one entry per CDR3 protein. The data hold about 430,000 distinct CDR3 sequences, with roughly a quarter observed a single time. The specimen was PBMCs or a T cell subset sorted from them (not recorded which). These receptors originate from an adult woman who had mild COVID-19 (a few samples of this study predate the infection). Cell type and time point are not known.

This rearrangement joins TRBV9 to TRBJ2-3, with no clear D. The germline CDR1 and CDR2 sequences are SGDLS and YYNGEE. The CDR3 covers 11 residues. Trimming took 0 bases from V and 7 from J, leaving 3 bases between them. CDR3 sequence (DNA): TGTGCCAGCAGCGTAGAGAATACGCAGTATTTT. It codes for CASSVENTQYF.

The table lists this clonotype with a few counts. V and J are TRBV5-6 and TRBJ2-2; TRBD2 is a possible D gene (7 bases). This CDR3 has 15 residues. V gave up 5 bases and J gave up 0 bases, with 11 bases separating them. The germline V gene has CDR1 SGHDT and CDR2 YYEEEE. The CDR3 loop reads CASRGGASNTGELFF. The CDR3 nucleotides are TGTGCCAGCAGGGGGGGGGCCTCGAACACCGGGGAGCTGTTTTTT.

The rearrangement links TRBV30 to TRBJ1-2, with D unresolved. The V end was cut by 0 bases, the J end by 7 bases, with 9 bases between. Germline values: CDR1 GTSNPN, CDR2 SVGIG (reference sequence). The CDR3 contains 12 residues. CDR3 nucleotides: TGTGCCTGGAGTGTACTTATGAGTGGCTACACCTTC. This encodes CAWSVLMSGYTF.

The CDR3 loop is CSARWKNNYGYTF. In DNA, the CDR3 is TGCAGTGCTAGATGGAAAAATAACTATGGCTACACCTTC. This rearrangement joins TRBV20-1 to TRBJ1-2; D ambiguous. The V end lost 2 bases, the J end lost 1 base, and 8 bases lay between the germline ends. CDR1 is DFQATT and CDR2 is SNEGSKA in the germline V gene (reference sequence). CDR3 size: 13 residues.

This clonotype came up a few times. This chain joins TRBV18 and TRBJ1-1; D gene unclear. V was cut by 1 base and J by 4 bases, with 10 bases left in between. The V gene's germline CDR1 is KGHSH and CDR2 LQKENI. CDR3 size: 14 residues. The CDR3 protein is CASSPLREATEAFF. In DNA, the CDR3 is TGTGCCAGCTCACCACTCCGGGAGGCCACTGAAGCTTTCTTT. The whole variable domain, remainder taken from reference TRBV18 and TRBJ1-1, is NAGVMQNPRHLVRRRGQEARLRCSPMKGHSHVYWYRQLPEEGLKFMVYLQKENIIDESGMPKERFSAEFPKEGPSILRIQQVVRGDSAAYFCASSPLREATEAFFGQGTRLTVV.

The rearrangement joins TRBV29-1 to TRBJ2-7, with 11 bases identical to TRBD1. J gave up 3 bases and V 1 base, and 5 bases lay outside the gene matches. The CDR3 contains 15 residues. CDR1 and CDR2 from the germline V gene are SQVTM and ANQGSEA. The CDR3 protein is CSVEGGQGEDYEQYF. The CDR3 nucleotides are TGCAGCGTTGAAGGGGGACAGGGGGAAGACTACGAGCAGTACTTC.